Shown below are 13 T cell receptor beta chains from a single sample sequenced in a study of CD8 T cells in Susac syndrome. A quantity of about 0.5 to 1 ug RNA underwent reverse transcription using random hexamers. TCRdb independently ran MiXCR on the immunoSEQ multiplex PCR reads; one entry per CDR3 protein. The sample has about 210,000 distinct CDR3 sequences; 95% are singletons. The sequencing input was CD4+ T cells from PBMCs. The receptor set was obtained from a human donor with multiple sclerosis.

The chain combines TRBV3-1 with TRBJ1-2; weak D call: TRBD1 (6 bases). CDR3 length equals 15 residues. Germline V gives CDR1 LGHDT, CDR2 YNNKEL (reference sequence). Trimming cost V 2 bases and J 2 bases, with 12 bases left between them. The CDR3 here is CASSQLGARNYGYTF. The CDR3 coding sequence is TGTGCCAGCAGCCAATTGGGGGCGCGGAACTATGGCTACACCTTC. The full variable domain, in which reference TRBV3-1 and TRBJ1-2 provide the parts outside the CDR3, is DTAVSQTPKYLVTQMGNDKSIKCEQNLGHDTMYWYKQDSKKFLKIMFSYNNKELIINETVPNRFSPKSPDKAHLNLHINSLELGDSAVYFCASSQLGARNYGYTFGSGTRLTVV.

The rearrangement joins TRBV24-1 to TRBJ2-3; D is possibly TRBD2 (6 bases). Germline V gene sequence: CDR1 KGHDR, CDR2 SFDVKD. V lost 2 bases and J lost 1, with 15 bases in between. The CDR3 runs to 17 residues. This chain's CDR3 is CATSDSKGLLGTDTQYF. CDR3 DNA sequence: TGTGCCACCAGTGATTCTAAGGGACTTCTTGGCACAGATACGCAGTATTTT.

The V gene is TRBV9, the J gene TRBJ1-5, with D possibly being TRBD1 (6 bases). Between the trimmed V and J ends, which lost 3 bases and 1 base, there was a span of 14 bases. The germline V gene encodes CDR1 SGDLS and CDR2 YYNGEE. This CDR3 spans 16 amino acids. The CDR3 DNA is TGTGCCAGCAGCGCGGAACAGGGTTTCAGCAATCAGCCCCAGCATTTT. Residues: CASSAEQGFSNQPQHF.

The CDR3 coding sequence is TGTGCCAGCACCGAACCGGACAGGGCAGAATATGGCTACACCTTC. Protein: CASTEPDRAEYGYTF. The rearrangement links TRBV12-3 or TRBV12-4 to TRBJ1-2, with 8 positions matching TRBD1. Germline trimming cut 7 bases from V and 5 bases from J; bases unmatched to any gene: 12. The CDR3 extends over 15 amino acids.

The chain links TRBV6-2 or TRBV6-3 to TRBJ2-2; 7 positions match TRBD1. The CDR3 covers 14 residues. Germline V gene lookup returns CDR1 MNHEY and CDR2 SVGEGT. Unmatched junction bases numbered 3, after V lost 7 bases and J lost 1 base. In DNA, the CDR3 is TGTGCCAGCAAGGGACAGAGGAACACCGGGGAGCTGTTTTTT. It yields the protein CASKGQRNTGELFF.

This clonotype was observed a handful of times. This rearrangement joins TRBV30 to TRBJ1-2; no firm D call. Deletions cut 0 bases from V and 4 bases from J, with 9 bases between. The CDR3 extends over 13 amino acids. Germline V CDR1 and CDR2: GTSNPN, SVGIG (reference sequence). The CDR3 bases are TGTGCCTGGAGTGTGTCAACGGCCTATGGCTACACCTTC. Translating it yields CAWSVSTAYGYTF.

The CDR3 nucleotides read TGCAGCGATAAGGGCGGTTCTATGAACACTGAAGCTTTCTTT. It is translated as CSDKGGSMNTEAFF. The chain is built from TRBV29-1 and TRBJ1-1; D call uncertain. The germline CDR1 and CDR2 sequences are SQVTM and ANQGSEA. CDR3 length equals 14 residues. Trimming left V 7 bases short and J 0 bases short, with 15 bases between.

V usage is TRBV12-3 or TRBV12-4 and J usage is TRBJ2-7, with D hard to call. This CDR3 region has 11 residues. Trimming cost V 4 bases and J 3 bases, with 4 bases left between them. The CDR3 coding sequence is TGTGCCAGCAGTTCCCGCTACGAGCAGTACTTC. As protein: CASSSRYEQYF.

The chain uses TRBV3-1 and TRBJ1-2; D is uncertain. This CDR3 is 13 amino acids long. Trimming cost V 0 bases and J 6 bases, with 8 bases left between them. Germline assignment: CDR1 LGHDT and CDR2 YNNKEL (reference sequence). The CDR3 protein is CASSQDVGHGYTF. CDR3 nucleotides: TGTGCCAGCAGCCAAGATGTGGGCCATGGCTACACCTTC.

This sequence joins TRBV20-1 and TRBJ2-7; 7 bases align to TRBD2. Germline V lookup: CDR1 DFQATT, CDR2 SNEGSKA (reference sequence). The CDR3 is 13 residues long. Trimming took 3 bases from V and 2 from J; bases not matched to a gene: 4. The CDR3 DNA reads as TGCAGTGCTAGCCCAGCGGGAACCTACGAGCAGTACGTC. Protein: CSASPAGTYEQYV.

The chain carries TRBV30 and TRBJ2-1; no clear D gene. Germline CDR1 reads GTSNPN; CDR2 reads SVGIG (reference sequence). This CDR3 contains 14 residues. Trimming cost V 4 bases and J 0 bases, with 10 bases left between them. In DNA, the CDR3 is TGTGCCTGGAAGAACAGCCTCTCCTACAATGAGCAGTTCTTC. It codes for CAWKNSLSYNEQFF.

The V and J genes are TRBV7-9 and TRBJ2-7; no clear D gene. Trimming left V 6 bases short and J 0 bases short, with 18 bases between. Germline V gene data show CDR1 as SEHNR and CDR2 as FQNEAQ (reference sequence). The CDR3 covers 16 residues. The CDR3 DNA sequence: TGTGCCAGCAGGACGGGTTCCGGGTCCATCTCCTACGAGCAGTACTTC. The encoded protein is CASRTGSGSISYEQYF.

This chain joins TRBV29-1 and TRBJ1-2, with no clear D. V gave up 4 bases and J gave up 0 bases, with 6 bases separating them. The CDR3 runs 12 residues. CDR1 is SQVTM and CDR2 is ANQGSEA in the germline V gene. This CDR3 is CSVAGPNYGYTF. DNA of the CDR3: TGCAGCGTTGCCGGGCCTAACTATGGCTACACCTTC. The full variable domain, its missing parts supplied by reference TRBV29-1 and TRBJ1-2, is SAVISQKPSRDICQRGTSLTIQCQVDSQVTMMFWYRQQPGQSLTLIATANQGSEATYESGFVIDKFPISRPNLTFSTLTVSNMSPEDSSIYLCSVAGPNYGYTFGSGTRLTVV.